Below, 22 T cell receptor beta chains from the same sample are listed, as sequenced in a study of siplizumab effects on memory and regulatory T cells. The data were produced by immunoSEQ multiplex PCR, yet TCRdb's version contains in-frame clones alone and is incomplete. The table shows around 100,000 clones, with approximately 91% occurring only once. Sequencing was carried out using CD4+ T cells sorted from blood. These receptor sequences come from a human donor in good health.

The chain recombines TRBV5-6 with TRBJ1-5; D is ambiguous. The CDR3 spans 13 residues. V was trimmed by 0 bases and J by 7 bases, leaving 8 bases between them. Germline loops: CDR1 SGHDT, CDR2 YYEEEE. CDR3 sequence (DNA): TGTGCCAGCAGCTTGGGGTTCGGCCAGCCCCAGCATTTT. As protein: CASSLGFGQPQHF.

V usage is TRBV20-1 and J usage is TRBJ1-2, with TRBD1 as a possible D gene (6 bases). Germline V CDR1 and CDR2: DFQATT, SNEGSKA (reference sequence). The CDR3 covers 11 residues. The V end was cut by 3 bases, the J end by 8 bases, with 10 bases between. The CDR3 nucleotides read TGCAGTGCTAGTGGGGGGGGCGGCTACACCTTC. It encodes CSASGGGGYTF.

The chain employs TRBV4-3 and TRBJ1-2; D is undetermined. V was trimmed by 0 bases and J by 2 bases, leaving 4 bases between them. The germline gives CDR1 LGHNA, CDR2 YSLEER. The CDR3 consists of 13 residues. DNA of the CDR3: TGCGCCAGCAGCCAAGAATGGAACTATGGCTACACCTTC. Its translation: CASSQEWNYGYTF.

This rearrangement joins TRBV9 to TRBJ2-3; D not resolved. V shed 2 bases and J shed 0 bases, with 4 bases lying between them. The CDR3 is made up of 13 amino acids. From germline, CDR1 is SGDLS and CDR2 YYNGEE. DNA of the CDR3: TGTGCCAGCAGCGTCGCTAGCACAGATACGCAGTATTTT. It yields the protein CASSVASTDTQYF.

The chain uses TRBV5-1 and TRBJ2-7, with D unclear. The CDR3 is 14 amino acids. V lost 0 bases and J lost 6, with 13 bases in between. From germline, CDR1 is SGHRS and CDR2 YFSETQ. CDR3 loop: CASSLVSGFSEQYF. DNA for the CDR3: TGCGCCAGCAGCTTGGTCTCCGGGTTTAGCGAGCAGTACTTC.

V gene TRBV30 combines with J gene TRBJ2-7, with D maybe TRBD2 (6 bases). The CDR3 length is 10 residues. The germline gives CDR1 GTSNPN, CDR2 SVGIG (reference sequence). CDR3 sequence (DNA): TGTGCTACCGGGGGTTACGAGCAGTACTTC. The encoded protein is CATGGYEQYF.

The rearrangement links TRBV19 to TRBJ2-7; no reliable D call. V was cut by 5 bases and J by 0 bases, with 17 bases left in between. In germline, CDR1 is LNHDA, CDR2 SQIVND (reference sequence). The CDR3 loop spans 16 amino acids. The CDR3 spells CASSPRVGKSSYEQYF. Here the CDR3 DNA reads TGTGCCAGTAGTCCCCGGGTGGGGAAGAGCTCCTACGAGCAGTACTTC. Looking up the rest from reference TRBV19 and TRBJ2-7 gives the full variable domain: DGGITQSPKYLFRKEGQNVTLSCEQNLNHDAMYWYRQDPGQGLRLIYYSQIVNDFQKGDIAEGYSVSREKKESFPLTVTSAQKNPTAFYLCASSPRVGKSSYEQYFGPGTRLTVT.

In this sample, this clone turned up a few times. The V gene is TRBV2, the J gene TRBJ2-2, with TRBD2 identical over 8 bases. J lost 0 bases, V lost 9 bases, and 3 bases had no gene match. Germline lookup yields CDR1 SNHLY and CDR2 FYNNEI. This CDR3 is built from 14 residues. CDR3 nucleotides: TGTGCCAGTAGCGGGGTCGCGAACACCGGGGAGCTGTTTTTT. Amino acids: CASSGVANTGELFF.

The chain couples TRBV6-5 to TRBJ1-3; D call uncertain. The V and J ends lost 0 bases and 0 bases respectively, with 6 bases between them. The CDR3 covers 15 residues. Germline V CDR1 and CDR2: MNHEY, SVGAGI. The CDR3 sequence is CASSYSSYSGNTIYF. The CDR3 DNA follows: TGTGCCAGCAGTTACTCGTCATACTCTGGAAACACCATATATTTT.

CDR3 DNA sequence: TGTGCCAGCAGTTACCGTGAGACAGGGGATCGGGAAAAACTGTTTTTT. Protein: CASSYRETGDREKLFF. V and J are TRBV6-5 and TRBJ1-4; 8 nucleotides align to TRBD1. Trimming cost V 2 bases and J 8 bases; bases outside gene matches: 10. The length of the CDR3 is 16 residues. Germline V gives CDR1 MNHEY, CDR2 SVGAGI.

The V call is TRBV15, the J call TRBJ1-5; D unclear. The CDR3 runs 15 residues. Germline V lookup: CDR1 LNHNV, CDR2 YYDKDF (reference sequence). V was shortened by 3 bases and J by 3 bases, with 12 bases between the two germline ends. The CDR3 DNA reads TGTGCCACCAGCAGGGACGGCTCCTTCAATCAGCCCCAGCATTTT. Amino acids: CATSRDGSFNQPQHF. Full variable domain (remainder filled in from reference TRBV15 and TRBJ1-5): DAMVIQNPRYQVTQFGKPVTLSCSQTLNHNVMYWYQQKSSQAPKLLFHYYDKDFNNEADTPDNFQSRRPNTSFCFLDIRSPGLGDTAMYLCATSRDGSFNQPQHFGDGTRLSIL.

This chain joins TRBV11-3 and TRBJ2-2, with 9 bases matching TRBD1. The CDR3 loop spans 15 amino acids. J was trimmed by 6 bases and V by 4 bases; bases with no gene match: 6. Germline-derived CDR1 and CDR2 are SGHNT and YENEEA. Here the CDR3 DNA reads TGTGCCAGCAGCTCGGGACAGGGAAGGGCCGGGGAGCTGTTTTTT. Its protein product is CASSSGQGRAGELFF.

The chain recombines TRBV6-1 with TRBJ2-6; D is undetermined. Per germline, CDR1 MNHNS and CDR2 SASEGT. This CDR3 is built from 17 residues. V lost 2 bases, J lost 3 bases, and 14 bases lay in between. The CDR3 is CASSEWVGEYGANVLTF. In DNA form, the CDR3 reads TGTGCCAGCAGTGAATGGGTAGGTGAATATGGGGCCAACGTCCTGACTTTC.

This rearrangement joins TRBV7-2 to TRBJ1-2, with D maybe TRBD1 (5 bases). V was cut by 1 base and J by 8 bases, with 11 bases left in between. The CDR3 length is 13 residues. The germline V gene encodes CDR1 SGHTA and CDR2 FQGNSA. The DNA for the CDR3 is TGTGCCAGCAGCTTAGGGGGCTCCCGGGGCTACACCTTC. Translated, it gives CASSLGGSRGYTF.

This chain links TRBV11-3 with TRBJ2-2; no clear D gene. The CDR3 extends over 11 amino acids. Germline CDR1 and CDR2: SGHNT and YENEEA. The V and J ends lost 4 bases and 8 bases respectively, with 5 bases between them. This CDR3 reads CASSSRGELFF. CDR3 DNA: TGTGCCAGCAGCTCAAGGGGGGAGCTGTTTTTT.

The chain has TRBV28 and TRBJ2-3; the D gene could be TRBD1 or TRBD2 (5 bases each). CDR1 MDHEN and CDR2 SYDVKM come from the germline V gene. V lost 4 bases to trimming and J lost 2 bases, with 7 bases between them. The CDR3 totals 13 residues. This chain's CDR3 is CASSWGTTDTQYF. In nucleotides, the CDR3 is TGTGCCAGCAGTTGGGGGACCACAGATACGCAGTATTTT.

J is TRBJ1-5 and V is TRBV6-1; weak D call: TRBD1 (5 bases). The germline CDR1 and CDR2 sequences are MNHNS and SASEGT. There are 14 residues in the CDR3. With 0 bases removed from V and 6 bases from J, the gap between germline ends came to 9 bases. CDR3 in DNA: TGTGCCAGCAGTGAAGCGGGGGTCGCTCAGCCCCAGCATTTT. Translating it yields CASSEAGVAQPQHF.

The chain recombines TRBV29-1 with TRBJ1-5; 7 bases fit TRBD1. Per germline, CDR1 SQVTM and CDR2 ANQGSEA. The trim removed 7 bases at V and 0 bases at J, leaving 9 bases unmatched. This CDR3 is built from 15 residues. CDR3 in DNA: TGCAGCGCGCTGCTACAGGGGTATAGCAATCAGCCCCAGCATTTT. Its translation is CSALLQGYSNQPQHF.

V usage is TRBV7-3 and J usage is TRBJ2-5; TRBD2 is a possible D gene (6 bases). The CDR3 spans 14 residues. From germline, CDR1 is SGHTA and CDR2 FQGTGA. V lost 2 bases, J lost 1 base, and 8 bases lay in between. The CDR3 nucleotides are TGTGCCAGCAGCTTAGGGGGGACCCAAGAGACCCAGTACTTC. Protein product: CASSLGGTQETQYF. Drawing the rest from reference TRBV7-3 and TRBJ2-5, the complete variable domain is GAGVSQTPSNKVTEKGKYVELRCDPISGHTALYWYRQSLGQGPEFLIYFQGTGAADDSGLPNDRFFAVRPEGSVSTLKIQRTERGDSAVYLCASSLGGTQETQYFGPGTRLLVL.

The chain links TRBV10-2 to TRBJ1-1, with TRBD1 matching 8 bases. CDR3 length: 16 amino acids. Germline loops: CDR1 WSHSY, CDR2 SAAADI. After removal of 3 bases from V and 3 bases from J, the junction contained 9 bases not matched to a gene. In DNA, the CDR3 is TGCGCCAGCAGTGAAAGACAGGGGACCCGATACACTGAAGCTTTCTTT. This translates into CASSERQGTRYTEAFF.

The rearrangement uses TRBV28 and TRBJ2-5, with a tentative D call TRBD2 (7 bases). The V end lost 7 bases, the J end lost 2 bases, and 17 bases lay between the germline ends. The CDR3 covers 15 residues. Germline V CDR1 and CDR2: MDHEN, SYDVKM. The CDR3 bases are TGTGCCAGCACTACAGGGAGGGGTAGGCAAGAGACCCAGTACTTC. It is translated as CASTTGRGRQETQYF.

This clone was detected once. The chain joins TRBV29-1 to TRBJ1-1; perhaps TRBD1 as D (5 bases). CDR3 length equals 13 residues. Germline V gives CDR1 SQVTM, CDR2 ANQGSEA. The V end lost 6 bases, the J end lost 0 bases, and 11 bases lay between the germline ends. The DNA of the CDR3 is TGCAGCGTCGCAGGGACGGTGAACACTGAAGCTTTCTTT. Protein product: CSVAGTVNTEAFF.